What follows are 4 T cell receptor beta chains derived from one specimen sequenced in a study of cytomegalovirus exposure and HLA in healthy donors. The PCR employed 60 Vbeta primers together with 13 Jbeta primers. Assay used: immunoSEQ multiplex PCR; TCRdb lists only in-frame clones, some missing. The sample records under 110,000 clones, around three quarters being singletons. The specimen sequenced was PBMCs. These receptors were taken from a boy younger than 18 in good health and CMV-seronegative.

The V call is TRBV5-1, the J call TRBJ2-3, with 10 positions matching TRBD2. V gave up 1 base and J gave up 2 bases; unmatched junction bases: 7. This CDR3 region has 17 residues. CDR1 is SGHRS, CDR2 YFSETQ, per germline. CDR3 sequence: CASSLPRSGRATDTQYF. The CDR3 DNA is TGCGCCAGCAGCTTGCCCCGGAGCGGGAGGGCCACAGATACGCAGTATTTT. The full variable domain, completed using reference TRBV5-1 and TRBJ2-3, is KAGVTQTPRYLIKTRGQQVTLSCSPISGHRSVSWYQQTPGQGLQFLFEYFSETQRNKGNFPGRFSGRQFSNSRSEMNVSTLELGDSALYLCASSLPRSGRATDTQYFGPGTRLTVL.

This clone appeared once. This chain links TRBV21-1 with TRBJ1-5. TRBV21-1 is a recognized pseudogene. This CDR3 is 18 amino acids long. In DNA, the CDR3 is TGTGCCAGCAGCAGGGCTATGGGCCAACGGGGTGACAATCAGCCCCAGCATTTT. This sequence encodes CASSRAMGQRGDNQPQHF.

The rearrangement uses TRBV2 and TRBJ2-2; D is perhaps TRBD1 (6 bases). The CDR3 runs to 15 residues. Germline CDR1 reads SNHLY; CDR2 reads FYNNEI. V was pared by 7 bases and J by 0 bases, with 12 bases between. CDR3: CASTLRDTNTGELFF. The CDR3 region has the DNA TGTGCCAGCACTCTACGGGACACGAACACCGGGGAGCTGTTTTTT. The variable domain in full, completed from reference TRBV2 and TRBJ2-2, reads EPEVTQTPSHQVTQMGQEVILRCVPISNHLYFYWYRQILGQKVEFLVSFYNNEISEKSEIFDDQFSVERPDGSNFTLKIRSTKLEDSAMYFCASTLRDTNTGELFFGEGSRLTVL.

The chain links TRBV2 to TRBJ1-1; a possible D gene is TRBD1 (6 bases). CDR3 length: 17 residues. CDR1 is SNHLY, CDR2 FYNNEI, per germline. Trimming cost V 3 bases and J 8 bases, with 25 bases left between them. The CDR3 nucleotides read TGTGCCAGCAGTGACTGGGTAGGGCGGGGGCGCTGGGAAGAAGCTTTCTTT. Translating it yields CASSDWVGRGRWEEAFF.